Sequencing of this TCR beta chain was carried out in a study of CD8 T cells in Susac syndrome. RNA was extracted with the RNeasy kit, and a quantity of roughly 0.45 to 1 ug was reverse transcribed using random hexamers. TCRdb re-analysed the immunoSEQ multiplex PCR reads in MiXCR, keeping a single row per CDR3 protein. Altogether fewer than 85,000 distinct CDR3 sequences are present, approximately 93% being singletons, with the ten largest covering 0.52%. Negative isolation was applied to CD8+ and CD4+ T cells, and FACS enrichment was applied to TEMRA cells. Looked up from germline, CDR1 is SEHNR and CDR2 is FQNEAQ (reference sequence). The V gene end was trimmed by 0 bases and the J gene end by 2 bases; junction bases not matched to a gene: 6. The CDR3 runs 17 residues.

Material: CD8+ T cells from PBMCs. The rearrangement joins TRBV7-9 to TRBJ2-7; 11 bases are shared with TRBD1. The source of this sequence is a human donor with Susac syndrome. The CDR3 sequence is CASSLAGQGDWTYEQYF. CDR3 sequence (DNA): TGTGCCAGCAGCTTAGCGGGACAGGGGGATTGGACCTACGAGCAGTACTTC.